The sequence of this T cell receptor beta chain was determined in a study of T cell responses to AZD1222 COVID-19 vaccine. Assay: immunoSEQ multiplex PCR; the TCRdb copy retains only in-frame clones and omits some. The top ten clones hold over 3% of a sample with 98,000 or so clones, around 83% of them seen once. General study results and limits: Among the donors, most were white British and more were female, and clonal diversity was possibly underestimated.

The CDR3 length is 13 residues. Trimming took 9 bases from V and 0 from J, leaving 9 bases between them. On this clone: The antigen remains undetermined.

The V and J genes are TRBV12-3 or TRBV12-4 and TRBJ1-3; D ambiguous. The receptor was isolated from an adult in good health. Here the sequenced sample was peripheral blood, taken on day 0 of AZD1222 vaccination. The CDR3 nucleotides are TGTGCCAGTTCAGCGACCTCTGGAAACACCATATATTTT. It specifies CASSATSGNTIYF.